Shown below are 6 T cell receptor beta chains from a single sample sequenced in a study of vaccination and CD4 T cells after COVID-19 (dated by TCRdb to between 2021 and 2024). No antigens are known for them. Library preparation was by PCR. Sequencing relied on an Illumina iSeq 100. DNA from cultured CD4+ T cells underwent TCR sequencing with the Oncomine TCR Beta short-read assay at the Johns Hopkins FTIC core. Using fastp trimming at Q25 and MiXCR clonotype assembly, TCRdb reanalyzed the public sequencing data and kept in-frame beta chains. Rows are combined by CDR3 protein, so each entry shows the most common genes and DNA. This sample is represented by approximately 14,000 distinct CDR3 sequences; about a fifth of them were singletons. The ten largest clones represent 12% of the sample. The treatment or condition label, as the study defines it: approximately 10-day PBMC culture with coronavirus spike peptide pools or control peptides (ViraFEST assay).

Sequencing used CD4+ T cells from blood, cultured in vitro, obtained before SARS-CoV-2 vaccination. Source of these receptors: a human donor who received a COVID-19 vaccine.

V gene TRBV2 combines with J gene TRBJ2-2; D assignment may be TRBD1 or TRBD2 (5 bases each). The CDR3 has 14 amino acids. Trimming removed 2 bases at V and 7 bases at J, with 11 bases between. Germline V gene lookup returns CDR1 SNHLY and CDR2 FYNNEI. The CDR3 region is CASSETVRGGELFF. CDR3 in DNA: TGTGCCAGCAGTGAAACAGTGAGGGGCGGGGAGCTGTTTTTT.

This clonotype was counted between two and nine times. The chain combines TRBV2 with TRBJ1-3; D uncertain. V gave up 2 bases and J gave up 0 bases, with 8 bases separating them. Germline V gives CDR1 SNHLY, CDR2 FYNNEI. This CDR3 region has 15 residues. CDR3 in amino acids: CASSEREGSGNTIYF. DNA of the CDR3: TGTGCCAGCAGTGAAAGGGAGGGCTCTGGAAACACCATATATTTT.

The table lists this clonotype with a few counts. The chain is built from TRBV19 and TRBJ1-3; tentative D call: TRBD1 (6 bases). CDR1 LNHDA and CDR2 SQIVND come from the germline V gene (reference sequence). Between the trimmed V and J ends, which lost 8 bases and 2 bases, there was a span of 22 bases. This CDR3 contains 17 residues. CDR3 protein: CASLPKGGGAAGNTIYF. The CDR3 DNA sequence: TGTGCCAGTCTACCTAAAGGCGGGGGCGCAGCTGGAAACACCATATATTTT.

This clonotype occurred a few times. The gene calls are TRBV10-2 and TRBJ2-5; 10 bases map to TRBD1. The CDR3 is 15 residues long. Per germline, CDR1 WSHSY and CDR2 SAAADI. V shed 6 bases and J 2 bases; nucleotides not matched to a gene: 6. CDR3 sequence (DNA): TGCGCCAGCAGCTCCCGGGACAGGGGACAAGAGACCCAGTACTTC. It is translated as CASSSRDRGQETQYF.

The V call is TRBV20-1, the J call TRBJ2-3; 11 nucleotides match TRBD2. The germline gives CDR1 DFQATT, CDR2 SNEGSKA (reference sequence). The CDR3 is made up of 16 amino acids. Germline trimming cut 5 bases from V and 2 bases from J; bases unmatched to any gene: 9. The CDR3 sequence: CSAELLAGDTTDTQYF. The CDR3, as DNA: TGCAGTGCTGAGTTACTAGCGGGGGACACCACAGATACGCAGTATTTT.

This clonotype has only one observation. The J gene is TRBJ2-3, the V gene TRBV9, with D hard to call. The germline CDR1 and CDR2 sequences are SGDLS and YYNGEE. Trimming cost V 1 base and J 1 base, with 10 bases left between them. The CDR3 sequence is 15 residues long. The CDR3 reads CASSVTVRGTDTQYF. CDR3 bases: TGTGCCAGCAGCGTAACGGTGCGAGGCACAGATACGCAGTATTTT.